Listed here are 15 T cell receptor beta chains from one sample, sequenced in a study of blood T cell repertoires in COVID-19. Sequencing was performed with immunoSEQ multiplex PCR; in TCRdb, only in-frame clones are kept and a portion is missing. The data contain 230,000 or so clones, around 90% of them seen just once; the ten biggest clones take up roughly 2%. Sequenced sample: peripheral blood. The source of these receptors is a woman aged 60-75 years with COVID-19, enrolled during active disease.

Here the CDR3 DNA reads TGTGCCAGCAGCTTAGAACTCACTAACTATGGCTACACCTTC. It is translated as CASSLELTNYGYTF. The rearrangement uses TRBV11-2 and TRBJ1-2; no clear D gene. The CDR3 consists of 14 residues. Trimming shortened V by 0 bases and J by 0 bases, and 5 bases separated the two germline ends. Germline CDR1 reads SGHAT; CDR2 reads FQNNGV.

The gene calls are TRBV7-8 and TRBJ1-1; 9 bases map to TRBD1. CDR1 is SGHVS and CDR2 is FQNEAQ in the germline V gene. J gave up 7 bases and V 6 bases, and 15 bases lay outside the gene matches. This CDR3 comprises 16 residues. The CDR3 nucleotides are TGTGCCAGCAGGGACAGGGGTCCAGGGGAACACGGTGAAGCTTTCTTT. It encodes CASRDRGPGEHGEAFF. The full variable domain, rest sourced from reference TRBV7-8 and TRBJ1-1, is GAGVSQSPRYKVAKRGQDVALRCDPISGHVSLFWYQQALGQGPEFLTYFQNEAQLDKSGLPSDRFFAERPEGSVSTLKIQRTQQEDSAVYLCASRDRGPGEHGEAFFGQGTRLTVV.

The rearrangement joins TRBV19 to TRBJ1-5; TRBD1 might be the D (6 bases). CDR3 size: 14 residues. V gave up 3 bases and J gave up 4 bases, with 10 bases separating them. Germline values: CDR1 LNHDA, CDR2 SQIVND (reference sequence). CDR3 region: CASSMGHRNQPQHF. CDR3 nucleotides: TGTGCCAGTAGTATGGGACATAGAAATCAGCCCCAGCATTTT.

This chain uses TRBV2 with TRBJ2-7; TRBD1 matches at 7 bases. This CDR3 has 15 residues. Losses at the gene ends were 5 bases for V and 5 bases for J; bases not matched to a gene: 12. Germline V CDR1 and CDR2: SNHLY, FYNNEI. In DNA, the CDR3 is TGTGCCAGCAGTTTTAAAGGACAGGTATTGCACGAGCAGTACTTC. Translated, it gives CASSFKGQVLHEQYF.

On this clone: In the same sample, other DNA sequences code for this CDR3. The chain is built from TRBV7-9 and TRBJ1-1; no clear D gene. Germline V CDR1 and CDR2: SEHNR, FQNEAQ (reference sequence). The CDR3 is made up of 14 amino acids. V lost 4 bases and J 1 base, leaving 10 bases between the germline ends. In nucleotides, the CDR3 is TGTGCCAGCAGCTCGTCAACAGCGAACACTGAAGCTTTCTTT. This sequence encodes CASSSSTANTEAFF.

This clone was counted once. As DNA, the CDR3 is TGTGCTAGTGTTGGACAGGGTTACACCGGGGAGCTGTTTTTT. Translating it yields CASVGQGYTGELFF. The chain has TRBV12-5 and TRBJ2-2; 8 bases are shared with TRBD1. V was clipped by 7 bases and J by 3 bases; unmatched bases: 4. The CDR3 sequence is 14 residues long. Germline assignment: CDR1 LGHNT and CDR2 FRNRAP.

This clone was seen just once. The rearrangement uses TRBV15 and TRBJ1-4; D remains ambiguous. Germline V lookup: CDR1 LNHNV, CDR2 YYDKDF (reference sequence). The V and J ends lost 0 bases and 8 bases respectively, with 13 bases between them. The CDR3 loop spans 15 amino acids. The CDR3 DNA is TGTGCCACCAGCAGAGATTCCGGGGAGGACGAAAAACTGTTTTTT. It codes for CATSRDSGEDEKLFF.

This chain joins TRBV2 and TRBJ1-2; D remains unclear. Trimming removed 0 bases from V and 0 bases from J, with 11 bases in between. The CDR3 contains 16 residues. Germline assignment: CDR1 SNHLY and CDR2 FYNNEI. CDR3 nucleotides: TGTGCCAGCAGTGAAGCGAGAAGAATTTCTAACTATGGCTACACCTTC. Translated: CASSEARRISNYGYTF.

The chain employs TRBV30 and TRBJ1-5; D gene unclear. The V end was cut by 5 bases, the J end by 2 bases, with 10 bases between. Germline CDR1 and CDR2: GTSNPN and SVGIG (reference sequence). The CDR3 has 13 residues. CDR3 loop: CAWRGKGNQPQHF. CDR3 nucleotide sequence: TGTGCCTGGCGGGGAAAGGGCAATCAGCCCCAGCATTTT. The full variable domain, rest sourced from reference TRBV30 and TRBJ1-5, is SQTIHQWPATLVQPVGSPLSLECTVEGTSNPNLYWYRQAAGRGLQLLFYSVGIGQISSEVPQNLSASRPQDRQFILSSKKLLLSDSGFYLCAWRGKGNQPQHFGDGTRLSIL.

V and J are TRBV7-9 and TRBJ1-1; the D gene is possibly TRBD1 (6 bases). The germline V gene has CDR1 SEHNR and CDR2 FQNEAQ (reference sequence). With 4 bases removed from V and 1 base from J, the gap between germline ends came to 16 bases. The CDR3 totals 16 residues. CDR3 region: CASSWRTGHPNTEAFF. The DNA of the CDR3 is TGTGCCAGCAGCTGGCGTACGGGACACCCGAACACTGAAGCTTTCTTT.

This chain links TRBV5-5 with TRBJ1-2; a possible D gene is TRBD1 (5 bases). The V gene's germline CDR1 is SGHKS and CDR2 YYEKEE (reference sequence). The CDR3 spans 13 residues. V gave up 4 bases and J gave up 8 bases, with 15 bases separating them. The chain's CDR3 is CASSPGHTGGYTF. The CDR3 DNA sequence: TGTGCCAGCAGCCCCGGACACACGGGCGGCTACACCTTC.

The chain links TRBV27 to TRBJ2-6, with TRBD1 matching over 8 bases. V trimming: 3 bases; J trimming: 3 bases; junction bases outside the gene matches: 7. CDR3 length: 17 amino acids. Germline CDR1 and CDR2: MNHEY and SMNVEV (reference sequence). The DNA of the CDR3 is TGTGCCAGCAGTTTTCAGGGGGCGGTACGTGGGGCCAACGTCCTGACTTTC. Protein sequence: CASSFQGAVRGANVLTF.

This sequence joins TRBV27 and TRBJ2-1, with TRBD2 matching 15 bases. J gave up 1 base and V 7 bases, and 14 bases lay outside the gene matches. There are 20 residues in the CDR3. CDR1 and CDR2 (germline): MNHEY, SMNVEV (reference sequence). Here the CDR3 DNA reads TGTGCCAGCACCGACAACGGACTAGCGGGGGGGCATAGGTCCTACAATGAGCAGTTCTTC. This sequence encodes CASTDNGLAGGHRSYNEQFF.

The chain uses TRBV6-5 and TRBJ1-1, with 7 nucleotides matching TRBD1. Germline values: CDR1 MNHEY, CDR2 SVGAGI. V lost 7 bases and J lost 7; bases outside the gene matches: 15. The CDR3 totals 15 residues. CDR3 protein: CASTTGQLRWGEAFF. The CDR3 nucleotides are TGTGCCAGCACCACGGGACAGCTCCGTTGGGGTGAAGCTTTCTTT.

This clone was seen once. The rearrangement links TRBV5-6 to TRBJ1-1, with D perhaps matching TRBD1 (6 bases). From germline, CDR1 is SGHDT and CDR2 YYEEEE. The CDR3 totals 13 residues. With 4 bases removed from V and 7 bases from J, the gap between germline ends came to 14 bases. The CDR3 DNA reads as TGTGCCAGCAGCCAGCGGACAGTGAATGAAGCTTTCTTT. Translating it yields CASSQRTVNEAFF.